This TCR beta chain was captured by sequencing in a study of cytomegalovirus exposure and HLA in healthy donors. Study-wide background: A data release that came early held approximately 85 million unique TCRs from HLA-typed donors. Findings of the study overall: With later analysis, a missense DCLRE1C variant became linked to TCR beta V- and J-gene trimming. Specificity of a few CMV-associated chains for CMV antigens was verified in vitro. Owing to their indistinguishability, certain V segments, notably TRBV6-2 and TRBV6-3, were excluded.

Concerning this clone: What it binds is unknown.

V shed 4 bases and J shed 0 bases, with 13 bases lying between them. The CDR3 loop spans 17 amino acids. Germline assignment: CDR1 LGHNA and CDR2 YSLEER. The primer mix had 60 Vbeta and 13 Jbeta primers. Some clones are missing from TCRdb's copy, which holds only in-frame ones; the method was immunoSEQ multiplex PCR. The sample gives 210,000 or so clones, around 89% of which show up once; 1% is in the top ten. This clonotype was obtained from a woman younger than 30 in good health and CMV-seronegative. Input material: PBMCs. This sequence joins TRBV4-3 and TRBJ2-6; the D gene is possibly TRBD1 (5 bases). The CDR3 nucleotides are TGCGCCAGCAGCCCATACAGGATCGACTCTGGGGCCAACGTCCTGACTTTC. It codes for CASSPYRIDSGANVLTF.